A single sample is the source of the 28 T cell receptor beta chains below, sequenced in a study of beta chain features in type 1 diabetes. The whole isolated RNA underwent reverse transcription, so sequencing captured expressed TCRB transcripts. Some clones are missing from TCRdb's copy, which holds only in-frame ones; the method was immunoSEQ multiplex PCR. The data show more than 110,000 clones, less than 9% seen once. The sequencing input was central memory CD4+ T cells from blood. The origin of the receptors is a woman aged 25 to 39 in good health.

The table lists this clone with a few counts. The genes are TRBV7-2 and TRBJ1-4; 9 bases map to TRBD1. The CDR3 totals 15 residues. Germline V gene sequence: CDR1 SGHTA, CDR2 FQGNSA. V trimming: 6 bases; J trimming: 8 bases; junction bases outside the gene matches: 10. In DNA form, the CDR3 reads TGTGCCAGCAGAAAGCCGGGACAGGGTTCCGAAAAACTGTTTTTT. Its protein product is CASRKPGQGSEKLFF.

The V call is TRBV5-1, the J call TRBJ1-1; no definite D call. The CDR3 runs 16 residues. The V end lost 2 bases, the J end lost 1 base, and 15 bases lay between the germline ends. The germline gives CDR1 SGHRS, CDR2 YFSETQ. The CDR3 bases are TGCGCCAGCAGCTTAATACCAGGAACGACGAACACTGAAGCTTTCTTT. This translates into CASSLIPGTTNTEAFF.

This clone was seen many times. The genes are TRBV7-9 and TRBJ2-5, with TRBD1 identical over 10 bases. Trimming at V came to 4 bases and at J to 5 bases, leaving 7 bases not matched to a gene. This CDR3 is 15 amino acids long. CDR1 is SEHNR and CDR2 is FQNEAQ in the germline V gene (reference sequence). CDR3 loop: CASSSGQGGDETQYF. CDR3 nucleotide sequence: TGTGCCAGCAGCTCCGGACAGGGGGGAGATGAGACCCAGTACTTC.

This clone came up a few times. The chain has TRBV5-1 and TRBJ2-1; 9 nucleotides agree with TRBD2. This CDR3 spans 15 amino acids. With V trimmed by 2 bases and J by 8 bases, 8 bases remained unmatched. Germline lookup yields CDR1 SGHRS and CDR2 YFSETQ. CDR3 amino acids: CASSFSGTSSHEQFF. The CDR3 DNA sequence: TGCGCCAGCAGCTTTTCCGGGACTAGCAGCCATGAGCAGTTCTTC.

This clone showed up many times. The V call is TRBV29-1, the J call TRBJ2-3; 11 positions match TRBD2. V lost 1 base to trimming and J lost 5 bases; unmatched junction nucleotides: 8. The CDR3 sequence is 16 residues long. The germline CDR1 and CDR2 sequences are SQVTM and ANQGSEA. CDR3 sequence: CSVEGFSGRGRDTQYF. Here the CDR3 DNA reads TGCAGCGTTGAAGGCTTTAGCGGGAGGGGGAGAGATACGCAGTATTTT.

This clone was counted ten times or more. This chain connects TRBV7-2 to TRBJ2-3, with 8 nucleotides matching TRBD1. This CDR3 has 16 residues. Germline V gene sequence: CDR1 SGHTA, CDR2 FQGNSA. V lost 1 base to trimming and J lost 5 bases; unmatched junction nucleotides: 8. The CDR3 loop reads CASSLGARGRGDTQYF. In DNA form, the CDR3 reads TGTGCCAGCAGCTTAGGGGCCAGGGGGCGGGGAGATACGCAGTATTTT.

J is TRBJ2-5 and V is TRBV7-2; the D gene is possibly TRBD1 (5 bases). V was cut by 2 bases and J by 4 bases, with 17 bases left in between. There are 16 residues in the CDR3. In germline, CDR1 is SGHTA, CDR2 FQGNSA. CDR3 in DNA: TGTGCCAGCAGCTTATATATGGGGTCAGGGCGAGAGACCCAGTACTTC. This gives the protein CASSLYMGSGRETQYF.

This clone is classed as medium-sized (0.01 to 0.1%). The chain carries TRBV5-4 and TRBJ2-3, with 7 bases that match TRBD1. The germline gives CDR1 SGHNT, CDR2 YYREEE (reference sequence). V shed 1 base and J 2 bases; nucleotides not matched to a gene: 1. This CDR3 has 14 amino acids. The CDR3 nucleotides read TGTGCCAGCAGCTTGCAGGGGGACACAGATACGCAGTATTTT. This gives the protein CASSLQGDTDTQYF. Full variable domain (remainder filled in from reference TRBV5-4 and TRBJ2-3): ETGVTQSPTHLIKTRGQQVTLRCSSQSGHNTVSWYQQALGQGPQFIFQYYREEENGRGNFPPRFSGLQFPNYSSELNVNALELDDSALYLCASSLQGDTDTQYFGPGTRLTVL.

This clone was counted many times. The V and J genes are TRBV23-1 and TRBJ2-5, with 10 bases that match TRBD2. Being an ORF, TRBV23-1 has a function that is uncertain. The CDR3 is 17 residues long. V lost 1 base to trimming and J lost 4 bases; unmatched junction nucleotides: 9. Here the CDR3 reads CASSQCLAGECPETQYF. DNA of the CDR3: TGCGCCAGCAGTCAATGTCTAGCGGGAGAGTGCCCAGAGACCCAGTACTTC.

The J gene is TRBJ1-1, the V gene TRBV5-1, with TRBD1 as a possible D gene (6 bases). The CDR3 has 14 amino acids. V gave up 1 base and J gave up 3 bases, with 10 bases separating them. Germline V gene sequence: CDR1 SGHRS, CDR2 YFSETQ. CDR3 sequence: CASSLLQGDTEAFF. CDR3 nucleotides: TGCGCCAGCAGCTTGCTACAGGGTGACACTGAAGCTTTCTTT. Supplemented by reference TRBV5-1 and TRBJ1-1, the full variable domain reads KAGVTQTPRYLIKTRGQQVTLSCSPISGHRSVSWYQQTPGQGLQFLFEYFSETQRNKGNFPGRFSGRQFSNSRSEMNVSTLELGDSALYLCASSLLQGDTEAFFGQGTRLTVV.

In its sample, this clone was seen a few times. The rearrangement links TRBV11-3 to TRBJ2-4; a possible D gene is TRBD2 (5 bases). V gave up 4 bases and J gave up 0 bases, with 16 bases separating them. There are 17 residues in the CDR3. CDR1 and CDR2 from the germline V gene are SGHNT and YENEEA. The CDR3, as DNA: TGTGCCAGCAGCTCTTTCAGTAGCGAACTAGCCAAAAACATTCAGTACTTC. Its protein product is CASSSFSSELAKNIQYF.

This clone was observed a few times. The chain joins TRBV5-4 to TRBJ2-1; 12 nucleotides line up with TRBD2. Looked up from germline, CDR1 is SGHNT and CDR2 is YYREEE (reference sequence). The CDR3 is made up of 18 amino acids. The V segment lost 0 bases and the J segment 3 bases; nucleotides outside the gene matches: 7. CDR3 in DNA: TGTGCCAGCAGCTTGGGGACTAGCGGGATAGGCGGCTACAATGAGCAGTTCTTC. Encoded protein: CASSLGTSGIGGYNEQFF.

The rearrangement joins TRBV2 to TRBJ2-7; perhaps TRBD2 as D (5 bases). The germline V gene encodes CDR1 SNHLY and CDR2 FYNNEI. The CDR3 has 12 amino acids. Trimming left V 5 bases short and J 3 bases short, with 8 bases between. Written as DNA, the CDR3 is TGTGCCAGCAGTAGGACTGGCTACGAGCAGTACTTC. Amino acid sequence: CASSRTGYEQYF. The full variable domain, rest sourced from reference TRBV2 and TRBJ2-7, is EPEVTQTPSHQVTQMGQEVILRCVPISNHLYFYWYRQILGQKVEFLVSFYNNEISEKSEIFDDQFSVERPDGSNFTLKIRSTKLEDSAMYFCASSRTGYEQYFGPGTRLTVT.

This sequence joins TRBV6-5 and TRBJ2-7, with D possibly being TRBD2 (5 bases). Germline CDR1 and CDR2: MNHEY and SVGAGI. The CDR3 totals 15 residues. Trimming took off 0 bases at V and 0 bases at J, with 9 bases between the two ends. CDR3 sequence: CASSYSWESSYEQYF. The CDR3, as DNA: TGTGCCAGCAGTTACTCTTGGGAGAGCTCCTACGAGCAGTACTTC.

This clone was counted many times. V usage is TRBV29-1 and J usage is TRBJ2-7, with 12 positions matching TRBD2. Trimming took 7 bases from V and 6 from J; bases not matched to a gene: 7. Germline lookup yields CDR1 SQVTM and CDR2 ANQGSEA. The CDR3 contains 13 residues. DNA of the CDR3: TGCAGCGCTCGGACTAGCGGGACGGGCGAGCAGTACTTC. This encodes CSARTSGTGEQYF.

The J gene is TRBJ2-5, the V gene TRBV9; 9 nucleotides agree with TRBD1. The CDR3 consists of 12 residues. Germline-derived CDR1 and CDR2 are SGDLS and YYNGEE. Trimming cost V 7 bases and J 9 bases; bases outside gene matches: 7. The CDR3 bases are TGTGCCAGCGGCCGGGACAGGGTCGCCCAGTACTTC. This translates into CASGRDRVAQYF.

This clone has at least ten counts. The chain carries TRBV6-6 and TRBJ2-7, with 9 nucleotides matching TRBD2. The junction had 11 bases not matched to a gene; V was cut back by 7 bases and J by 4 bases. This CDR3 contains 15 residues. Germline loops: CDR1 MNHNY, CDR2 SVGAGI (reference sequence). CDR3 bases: TGTGCCAGCACTAGTACTAGCGGGCGAAAGTACGAGCAGTACTTC. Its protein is CASTSTSGRKYEQYF.

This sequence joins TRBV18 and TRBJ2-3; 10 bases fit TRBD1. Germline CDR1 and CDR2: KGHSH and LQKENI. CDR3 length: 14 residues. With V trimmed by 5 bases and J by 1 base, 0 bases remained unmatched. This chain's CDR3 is CASSGTGGTDTQYF. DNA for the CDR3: TGTGCCAGCTCAGGGACAGGGGGCACAGATACGCAGTATTTT.

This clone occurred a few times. CDR3 residues: CASSPSGDSGELFF. CDR3 coding DNA: TGCGCCAGCAGCCCCTCTGGGGACTCCGGGGAGCTGTTTTTT. The V and J genes are TRBV4-3 and TRBJ2-2; D possibly corresponds to TRBD2 (6 bases). Germline CDR1 LGHNA, CDR2 YSLEER. CDR3 length equals 14 residues. Trimming removed 4 bases at V and 6 bases at J, with 12 bases between.

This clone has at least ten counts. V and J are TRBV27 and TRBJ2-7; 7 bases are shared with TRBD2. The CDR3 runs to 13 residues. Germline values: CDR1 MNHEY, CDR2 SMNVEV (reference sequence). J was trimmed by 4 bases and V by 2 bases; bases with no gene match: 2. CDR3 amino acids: CASSLREGYEQYF. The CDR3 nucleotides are TGTGCCAGCAGTTTAAGGGAGGGTTACGAGCAGTACTTC.

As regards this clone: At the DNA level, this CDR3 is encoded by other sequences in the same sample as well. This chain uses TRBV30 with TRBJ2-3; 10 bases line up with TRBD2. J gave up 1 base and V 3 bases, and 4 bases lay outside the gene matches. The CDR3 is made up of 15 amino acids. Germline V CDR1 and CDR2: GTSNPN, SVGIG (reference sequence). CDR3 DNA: TGTGCCTGGAGCGTAGGACTAGCGGGCACAGATACGCAGTATTTT. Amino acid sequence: CAWSVGLAGTDTQYF.

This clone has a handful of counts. The CDR3 sequence: CASSDGQLYEQYF. In nucleotides, the CDR3 is TGTGCCAGCAGTGATGGACAGCTCTACGAGCAGTACTTC. V is TRBV6-1 and J is TRBJ2-7; tentatively, D is TRBD1 (6 bases). V lost 3 bases, J lost 3 bases, and 9 bases lay in between. The CDR3 sequence is 13 residues long. Germline loops: CDR1 MNHNS, CDR2 SASEGT.

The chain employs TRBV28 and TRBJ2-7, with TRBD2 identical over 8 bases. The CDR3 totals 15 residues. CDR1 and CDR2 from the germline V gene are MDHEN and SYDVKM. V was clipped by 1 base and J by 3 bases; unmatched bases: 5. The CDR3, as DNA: TGTGCCAGCAGTTTATCCGCGGGAGGAGACTACGAGCAGTACTTC. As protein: CASSLSAGGDYEQYF.

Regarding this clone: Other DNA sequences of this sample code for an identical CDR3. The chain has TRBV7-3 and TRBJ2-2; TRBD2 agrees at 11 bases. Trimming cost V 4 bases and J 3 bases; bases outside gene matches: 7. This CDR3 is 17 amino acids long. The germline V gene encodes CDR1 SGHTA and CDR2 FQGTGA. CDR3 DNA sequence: TGTGCCAGCAGCTCATTAGCGGGAGGGCCGGACACCGGGGAGCTGTTTTTT. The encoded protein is CASSSLAGGPDTGELFF.

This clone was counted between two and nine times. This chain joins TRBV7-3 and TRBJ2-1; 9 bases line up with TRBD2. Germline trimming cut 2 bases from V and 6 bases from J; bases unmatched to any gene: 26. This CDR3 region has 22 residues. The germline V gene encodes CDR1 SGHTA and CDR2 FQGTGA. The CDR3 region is CASSLRPPGGLAGGPRGNEQFF. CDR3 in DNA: TGTGCCAGCAGCTTACGGCCCCCCGGGGGGTTGGCGGGAGGGCCAAGGGGCAATGAGCAGTTCTTC.

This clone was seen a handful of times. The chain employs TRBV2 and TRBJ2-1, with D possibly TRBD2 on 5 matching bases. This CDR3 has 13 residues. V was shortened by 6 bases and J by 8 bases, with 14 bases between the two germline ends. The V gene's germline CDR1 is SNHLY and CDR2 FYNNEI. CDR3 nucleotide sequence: TGTGCCAGCAGGGCCCTAGCAGGCTATGAGCAGTTCTTC. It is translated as CASRALAGYEQFF.

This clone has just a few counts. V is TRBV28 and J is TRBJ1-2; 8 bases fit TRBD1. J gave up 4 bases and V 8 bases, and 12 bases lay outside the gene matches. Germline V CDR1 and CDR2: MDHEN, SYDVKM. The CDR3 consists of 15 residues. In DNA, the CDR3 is TGTGCCAGCGCCATACAGGGGGTCGGGGGCTATGGCTACACCTTC. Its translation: CASAIQGVGGYGYTF.

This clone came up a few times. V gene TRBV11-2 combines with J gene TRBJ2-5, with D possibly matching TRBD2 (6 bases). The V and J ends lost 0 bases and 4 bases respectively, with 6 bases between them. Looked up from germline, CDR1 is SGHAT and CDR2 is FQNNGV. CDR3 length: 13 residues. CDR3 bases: TGTGCCAGCAGCTTAGAGGGAGGAGAGACCCAGTACTTC. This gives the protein CASSLEGGETQYF.